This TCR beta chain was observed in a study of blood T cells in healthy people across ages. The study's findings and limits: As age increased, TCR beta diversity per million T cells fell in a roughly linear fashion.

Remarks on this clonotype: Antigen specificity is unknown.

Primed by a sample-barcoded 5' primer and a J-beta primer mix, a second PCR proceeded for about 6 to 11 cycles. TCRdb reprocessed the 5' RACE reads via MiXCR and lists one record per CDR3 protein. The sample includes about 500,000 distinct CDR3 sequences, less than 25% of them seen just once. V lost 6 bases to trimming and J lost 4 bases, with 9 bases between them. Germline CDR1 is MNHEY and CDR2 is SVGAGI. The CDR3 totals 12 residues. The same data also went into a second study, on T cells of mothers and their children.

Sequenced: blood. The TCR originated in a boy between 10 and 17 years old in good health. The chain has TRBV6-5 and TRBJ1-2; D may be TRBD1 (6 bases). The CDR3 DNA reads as TGTGCCAGCAGCCAGGACAGCTATGGCTACACCTTC. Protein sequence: CASSQDSYGYTF.